The 19 T cell receptor beta chains below were found in one sample sequenced in a study of blood T cell repertoires in COVID-19. This table comes from immunoSEQ multiplex PCR, and its TCRdb copy is limited to in-frame clones, with some not included. The sample lists about 190,000 clones; approximately 79% were seen once. Material for sequencing was peripheral blood. These receptors originate from a man aged 55 to 70 with active or convalescent COVID-19.

The rearrangement links TRBV29-1 to TRBJ1-2, with D unclear. Germline V gene lookup returns CDR1 SQVTM and CDR2 ANQGSEA. CDR3 length equals 12 residues. Trimming shortened V by 0 bases and J by 4 bases, and 6 bases separated the two germline ends. The CDR3 region is CSVEEASYGYTF. CDR3 nucleotides: TGCAGCGTTGAAGAGGCAAGCTATGGCTACACCTTC.

This chain connects TRBV4-3 to TRBJ2-1, with TRBD2 identical over 9 bases. The CDR3 consists of 18 residues. V trimming: 1 base; J trimming: 4 bases; junction bases outside the gene matches: 11. Germline CDR1 is LGHNA and CDR2 is YSLEER. Here the CDR3 DNA reads TGCGCCAGCAGCCAAGTTGTGAGCGGGAGGATGGGTTACAATGAGCAGTTCTTC. Its protein product is CASSQVVSGRMGYNEQFF.

The chain employs TRBV4-2 and TRBJ2-3, with 9 bases that match TRBD1. This CDR3 region has 16 residues. Germline V lookup: CDR1 LGHNA, CDR2 YNFKEQ. V lost 7 bases, J lost 6 bases, and 14 bases stayed unmatched. Here the CDR3 reads CASTLKSGQGSDTQYF. Written as DNA, the CDR3 is TGTGCCAGCACCCTAAAATCGGGACAGGGCTCGGATACGCAGTATTTT.

The V call is TRBV7-2, the J call TRBJ1-4; 7 bases are a match to TRBD1. Unmatched junction bases numbered 0, after V lost 2 bases and J lost 0 bases. The germline V gene encodes CDR1 SGHTA and CDR2 FQGNSA. This CDR3 is built from 15 residues. In DNA form, the CDR3 reads TGTGCCAGCAGCTTAAGGGGGCCAACTAATGAAAAACTGTTTTTT. As protein: CASSLRGPTNEKLFF.

The chain uses TRBV6-4 and TRBJ2-1, with TRBD2 identical over 7 bases. CDR1 MRHNA and CDR2 SNTAGT come from the germline V gene. The CDR3 totals 14 residues. After removal of 2 bases from V and 4 bases from J, the junction contained 2 bases not matched to a gene. The CDR3: CASSDGGSYNEQFF. In nucleotides, the CDR3 is TGTGCCAGCAGTGACGGCGGGAGTTACAATGAGCAGTTCTTC.

The chain recombines TRBV28 with TRBJ2-2; TRBD1 matches at 7 bases. The germline V gene encodes CDR1 MDHEN and CDR2 SYDVKM. Trimming removed 5 bases from V and 7 bases from J; junction bases left unmatched: 7. The CDR3 consists of 14 residues. The CDR3 sequence: CASSPIQGNGELFF. The CDR3 bases are TGTGCCAGCAGTCCGATACAGGGGAACGGGGAGCTGTTTTTT.

This sequence joins TRBV27 and TRBJ1-2; the D gene is possibly TRBD1 (5 bases). The CDR3 is made up of 13 amino acids. Germline CDR1 is MNHEY and CDR2 is SMNVEV (reference sequence). The germline V and J ends were trimmed by 7 bases and 7 bases, with 16 bases remaining between them. The CDR3 bases are TGTGCCAGCAAAGTTTCCGGGGGAGGTGGCTACACCTTC. It codes for CASKVSGGGGYTF.

The chain links TRBV29-1 to TRBJ1-1; no definite D call. V dropped 0 bases and J dropped 11 bases, with 10 bases sitting between them. The CDR3 covers 11 residues. Germline-derived CDR1 and CDR2 are SQVTM and ANQGSEA. CDR3 sequence: CSVEEVSLAFF. The CDR3 coding sequence is TGCAGCGTTGAAGAGGTCAGTTTGGCTTTCTTT.

This clone was observed a handful of times. The chain recombines TRBV29-1 with TRBJ2-2; D perhaps matches TRBD1 (6 bases). The ends were cut back, 5 bases at V and 4 bases at J, with 11 bases in the middle. CDR1 is SQVTM, CDR2 ANQGSEA, per germline. The CDR3 is 13 amino acids. CDR3 protein: CSVRVGGTGELFF. CDR3 nucleotide sequence: TGCAGCGTTCGGGTAGGGGGCACCGGGGAGCTGTTTTTT.

CDR3 DNA: TGTGCCAGCAGCTTCCCCCCGACAGGGGGGGACACTGAAGCTTTCTTT. It yields the protein CASSFPPTGGDTEAFF. V usage is TRBV5-4 and J usage is TRBJ1-1; TRBD1 agrees at 9 bases. Germline CDR1 is SGHNT and CDR2 is YYREEE (reference sequence). V lost 2 bases and J lost 3; bases outside the gene matches: 8. The CDR3 loop spans 16 amino acids.

The CDR3, as DNA: TGTGCCAGCAGCTTAGAGCCCCTGACAGGGGGATTGATGAACACTGAAGCTTTCTTT. Its protein is CASSLEPLTGGLMNTEAFF. The rearrangement joins TRBV7-2 to TRBJ1-1; 9 bases align to TRBD1. CDR3 length equals 19 residues. Germline CDR1 reads SGHTA; CDR2 reads FQGNSA. The V segment lost 1 base and the J segment 0 bases; nucleotides outside the gene matches: 12.

CDR3 nucleotides: TGTGCCAGCAGCTTAATCTCTAGCGGGGGGTACAATGAGCAGTTCTTC. Its translation: CASSLISSGGYNEQFF. The J gene is TRBJ2-1, the V gene TRBV7-2; 11 bases line up with TRBD2. This CDR3 has 16 residues. Germline CDR1 reads SGHTA; CDR2 reads FQGNSA. Trimming at V came to 2 bases and at J to 4 bases, leaving 4 bases not matched to a gene.

V usage is TRBV6-5 and J usage is TRBJ2-7, with 8 bases identical to TRBD1. The germline CDR1 and CDR2 sequences are MNHEY and SVGAGI. The CDR3 is 14 residues long. Trimming cost V 6 bases and J 6 bases; bases outside gene matches: 10. DNA for the CDR3: TGTGCCAGCAGGACCTACCAGGGGGCTGTCGAGCAGTACTTC. Protein: CASRTYQGAVEQYF.

The gene calls are TRBV29-1 and TRBJ1-5; no definite D call. V was cut by 7 bases and J by 5 bases, with 12 bases left in between. CDR1 SQVTM and CDR2 ANQGSEA come from the germline V gene. The CDR3 extends over 12 amino acids. CDR3 loop: CSARVEDQPQHF. The CDR3 DNA sequence: TGCAGCGCCCGGGTCGAGGATCAGCCCCAGCATTTT.

A few counts support this clone. This chain links TRBV29-1 with TRBJ1-1, with TRBD1 as a possible D gene (5 bases). This CDR3 is 13 amino acids long. Looked up from germline, CDR1 is SQVTM and CDR2 is ANQGSEA. Between the trimmed V and J ends, which lost 1 base and 3 bases, there was a span of 9 bases. For the CDR3, the DNA is TGCAGCGTTGAAGTGACGGGGGACACTGAAGCTTTCTTT. As protein: CSVEVTGDTEAFF. The variable domain in full, completed from reference TRBV29-1 and TRBJ1-1, reads SAVISQKPSRDICQRGTSLTIQCQVDSQVTMMFWYRQQPGQSLTLIATANQGSEATYESGFVIDKFPISRPNLTFSTLTVSNMSPEDSSIYLCSVEVTGDTEAFFGQGTRLTVV.

The chain links TRBV5-1 to TRBJ2-5, with D unresolved. This CDR3 region has 13 residues. Germline CDR1 reads SGHRS; CDR2 reads YFSETQ. V was shortened by 0 bases and J by 4 bases, with 7 bases between the two germline ends. This chain's CDR3 is CASSLAQRETQYF. CDR3 bases: TGCGCCAGCAGCTTGGCCCAGCGAGAGACCCAGTACTTC.

The chain links TRBV7-2 to TRBJ1-3; D may be TRBD1 (5 bases). CDR3 size: 15 residues. V lost 2 bases and J lost 0, with 8 bases in between. Germline CDR1 SGHTA, CDR2 FQGNSA. CDR3 sequence: CASSLRDFSGNTIYF. As DNA, the CDR3 is TGTGCCAGCAGCTTAAGGGACTTCTCTGGAAACACCATATATTTT.

This clone was seen a handful of times. The CDR3 here is CASSFRGFGEQYF. CDR3 coding DNA: TGTGCCAGCAGTTTCAGGGGATTCGGGGAGCAGTACTTC. The chain joins TRBV28 to TRBJ2-7; maybe TRBD1 (6 bases). CDR1 and CDR2 from the germline V gene are MDHEN and SYDVKM. V gave up 3 bases and J gave up 7 bases, with 13 bases separating them. This CDR3 is 13 amino acids long.

V usage is TRBV25-1 and J usage is TRBJ2-3; TRBD2 aligns across 10 bases. Germline V CDR1 and CDR2: MGHDK, SYGVNS. The CDR3 contains 17 residues. The V gene end was trimmed by 4 bases and the J gene end by 0 bases; junction bases not matched to a gene: 7. The CDR3 DNA follows: TGTGCCAGCAGTGTTCTAGCGGGAGATGGGAGCACAGATACGCAGTATTTT. Translated, it gives CASSVLAGDGSTDTQYF. Together with reference TRBV25-1 and TRBJ2-3, the CDR3 gives the full variable domain: EADIYQTPRYLVIGTGKKITLECSQTMGHDKMYWYQQDPGMELHLIHYSYGVNSTEKGDLSSESTVSRIRTEHFPLTLESARPSHTSQYLCASSVLAGDGSTDTQYFGPGTRLTVL.